The entry below describes one T cell receptor beta chain. The study excluded patients with uncontrolled infection, other autoimmune disease, pregnancy or lactation. The data were obtained in a study of T cells in Graves' hyperthyroidism and ophthalmopathy. Germline assignment: CDR1 MNHNS and CDR2 SASEGT. The germline V and J ends were trimmed by 6 bases and 3 bases, with 18 bases remaining between them. The CDR3 is made up of 16 amino acids. TCR beta CDR3 regions were amplified from RNA transcripts. The HTBI set primed first-round TCR CDR3 RT-PCR. TCRdb ran MiXCR on the multiplex PCR reads and lists one entry per CDR3 protein. Of roughly 420,000 distinct CDR3 sequences listed, more than 15% are singletons.

Sequencing was done on a sample of blood. The source is a woman under 30 with Graves' hyperthyroidism. The chain joins TRBV6-1 to TRBJ1-3; D is perhaps TRBD1 (6 bases). CDR3 region: CASRVSPRTDGNTIYF. CDR3 DNA sequence: TGTGCCAGCAGGGTTTCCCCCCGGACAGATGGAAACACCATATATTTT.